The clone carrying this T cell receptor (beta chain) came up once. Its antigen is not known. TCRdb's table, derived via immunoSEQ multiplex PCR, lists solely in-frame clones and lacks some. The table includes more than 60,000 clones, about 69% detected once. This record belongs to a study of vaccination effects on CD4 cells after COVID-19. Overall study context: Either the mRNA-1273 or the BNT162b2 vaccine was given to participants as two doses.

Germline V gene data show CDR1 as SGHNT and CDR2 as YYREEE (reference sequence). V dropped 3 bases and J dropped 6 bases, with 10 bases sitting between them. The CDR3 spans 13 residues. Study outcomes and limitations: Clones of infection and vaccine origin contracted markedly late after vaccination.

The culture ran for roughly 10 days before CD4+ T cells were isolated. This sequence joins TRBV5-4 and TRBJ2-1, with D hard to call. The receptor's source is a human donor who had a prior SARS-CoV-2 infection. The sequencing used CD4+ T cells from PBMCs cultured without peptide, collected before COVID-19 vaccination. The CDR3 DNA reads as TGTGCCAGCAGCTCACACCGAGGCAATGAGCAGTTCTTC. This gives the protein CASSSHRGNEQFF.